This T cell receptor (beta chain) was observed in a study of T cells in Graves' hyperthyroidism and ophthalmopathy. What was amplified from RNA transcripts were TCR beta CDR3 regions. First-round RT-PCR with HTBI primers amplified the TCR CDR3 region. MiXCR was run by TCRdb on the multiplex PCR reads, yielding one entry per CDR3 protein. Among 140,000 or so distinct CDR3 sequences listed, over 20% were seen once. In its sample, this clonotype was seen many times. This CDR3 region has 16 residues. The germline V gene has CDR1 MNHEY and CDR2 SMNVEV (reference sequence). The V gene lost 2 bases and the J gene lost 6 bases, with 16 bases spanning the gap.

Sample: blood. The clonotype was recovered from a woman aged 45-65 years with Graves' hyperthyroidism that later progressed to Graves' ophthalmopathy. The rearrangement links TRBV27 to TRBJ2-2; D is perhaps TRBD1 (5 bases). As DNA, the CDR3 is TGTGCCAGCAGTTTAGGGCGGCAGGGTGTATCCGGGGAGCTGTTTTTT. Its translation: CASSLGRQGVSGELFF.